The 8 T cell receptor beta chains reported below all come from one sample, sequenced in a study of shared clonotypes between healthy human individuals. Generated by immunoSEQ multiplex PCR, the TCRdb table keeps only in-frame clones and is missing some. The sample records under 1,900,000 clones, just under 99% being singletons. The sequenced sample was naive CD4+ T cells sorted from blood. Subset in this sample: CD45RA+ positively selected. The receptors derive from a man younger than 45 in good health.

In its sample, this clone was seen once. This chain connects TRBV18 to TRBJ2-2; 7 bases line up with TRBD2. The germline V gene has CDR1 KGHSH and CDR2 LQKENI. This CDR3 is 16 amino acids long. V dropped 1 base and J dropped 6; count of bases not matched to a gene: 8. DNA of the CDR3: TGTGCCAGCTCACCACTGCGGGGGAGGTCCTCCGGGGAGCTGTTTTTT. It codes for CASSPLRGRSSGELFF. Full variable domain (rest looked up from reference TRBV18 and TRBJ2-2): NAGVMQNPRHLVRRRGQEARLRCSPMKGHSHVYWYRQLPEEGLKFMVYLQKENIIDESGMPKERFSAEFPKEGPSILRIQQVVRGDSAAYFCASSPLRGRSSGELFFGEGSRLTVL.

V is TRBV5-5 and J is TRBJ2-1; 8 nucleotides line up with TRBD1. V shed 5 bases and J 6 bases; nucleotides not matched to a gene: 13. Germline CDR1 is SGHKS and CDR2 is YYEKEE (reference sequence). This CDR3 is built from 16 residues. CDR3 in DNA: TGTGCCAGCAGACGATCCGGGACAGGAGGCCTCAATGAGCAGTTCTTC. Residues: CASRRSGTGGLNEQFF. The full variable domain, completed using reference TRBV5-5 and TRBJ2-1, is DAGVTQSPTHLIKTRGQQVTLRCSPISGHKSVSWYQQVLGQGPQFIFQYYEKEERGRGNFPDRFSARQFPNYSSELNVNALLLGDSALYLCASRRSGTGGLNEQFFGPGTRLTVL.

The V and J genes are TRBV29-1 and TRBJ1-1; D is perhaps TRBD1 (6 bases). The length of the CDR3 is 12 residues. V was trimmed by 6 bases and J by 1 base, leaving 9 bases between them. Germline V gene sequence: CDR1 SQVTM, CDR2 ANQGSEA. The CDR3 sequence is CSVEQGNTEAFF. Here the CDR3 DNA reads TGCAGCGTGGAACAGGGGAACACTGAAGCTTTCTTT.

The J gene is TRBJ2-2, the V gene TRBV19; 7 nucleotides line up with TRBD2. The CDR3 has 16 amino acids. Germline values: CDR1 LNHDA, CDR2 SQIVND (reference sequence). With V trimmed by 5 bases and J by 0 bases, 6 bases remained unmatched. CDR3: CASSRGAGANTGELFF. The CDR3 region has the DNA TGTGCCAGTAGTCGAGGGGCGGGAGCGAACACCGGGGAGCTGTTTTTT.

The chain links TRBV7-2 to TRBJ2-1; D is unclear. V was trimmed by 1 base and J by 5 bases, leaving 3 bases between them. The germline CDR1 and CDR2 sequences are SGHTA and FQGNSA. The CDR3 covers 12 residues. CDR3 bases: TGTGCCAGCAGCTTAGTCGACAATGAGCAGTTCTTC. Translated, it gives CASSLVDNEQFF.

The gene calls are TRBV18 and TRBJ1-1; D not certain. The CDR3 is 15 amino acids. V was shortened by 2 bases and J by 3 bases, with 13 bases between the two germline ends. Germline V CDR1 and CDR2: KGHSH, LQKENI. The CDR3 is CASSPSLGSDTEAFF. The CDR3 DNA sequence: TGTGCCAGCTCACCATCTTTGGGGTCGGACACTGAAGCTTTCTTT.

This chain connects TRBV9 to TRBJ2-7; the match to TRBD2 covers 15 bases. CDR3 length: 19 amino acids. V lost 3 bases, J lost 0 bases, and 10 bases stayed unmatched. From germline, CDR1 is SGDLS and CDR2 YYNGEE. The chain's CDR3 is CASSEGLAGGLGPSYEQYF. CDR3 coding DNA: TGTGCCAGCAGCGAAGGACTAGCGGGAGGGCTGGGGCCCTCCTACGAGCAGTACTTC.

This chain connects TRBV9 to TRBJ2-3; D not resolved. Germline values: CDR1 SGDLS, CDR2 YYNGEE. This CDR3 contains 18 residues. V lost 0 bases and J lost 3, with 20 bases in between. CDR3 DNA: TGTGCCAGCAGCGTAGAGAGTAGCAAAGGTGGACGTACAGATACGCAGTATTTT. It codes for CASSVESSKGGRTDTQYF.